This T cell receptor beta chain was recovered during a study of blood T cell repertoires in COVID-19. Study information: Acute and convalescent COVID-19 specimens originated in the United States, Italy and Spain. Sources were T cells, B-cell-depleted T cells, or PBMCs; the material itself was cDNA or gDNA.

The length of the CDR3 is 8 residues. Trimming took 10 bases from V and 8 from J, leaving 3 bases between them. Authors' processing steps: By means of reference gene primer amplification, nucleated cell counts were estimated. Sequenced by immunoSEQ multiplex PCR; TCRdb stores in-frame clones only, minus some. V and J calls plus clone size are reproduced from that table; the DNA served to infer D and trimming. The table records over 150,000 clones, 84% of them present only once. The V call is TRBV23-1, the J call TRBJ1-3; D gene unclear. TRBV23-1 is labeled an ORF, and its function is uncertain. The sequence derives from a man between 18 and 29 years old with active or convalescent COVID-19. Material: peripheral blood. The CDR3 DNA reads TGCGCCACCTACACCATATATTTT. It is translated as CATYTIYF.